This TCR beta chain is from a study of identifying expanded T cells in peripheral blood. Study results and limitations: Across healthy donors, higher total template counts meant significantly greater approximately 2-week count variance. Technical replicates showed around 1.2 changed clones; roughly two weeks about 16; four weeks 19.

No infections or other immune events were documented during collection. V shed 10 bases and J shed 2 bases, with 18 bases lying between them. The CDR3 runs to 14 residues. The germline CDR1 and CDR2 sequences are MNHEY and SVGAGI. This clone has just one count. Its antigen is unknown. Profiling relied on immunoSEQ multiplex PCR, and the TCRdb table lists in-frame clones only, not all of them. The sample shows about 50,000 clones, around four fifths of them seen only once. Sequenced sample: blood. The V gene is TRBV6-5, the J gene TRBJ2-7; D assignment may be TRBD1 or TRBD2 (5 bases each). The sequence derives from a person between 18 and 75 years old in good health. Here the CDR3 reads CATQEGTVPYEQYF. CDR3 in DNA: TGTGCCACCCAAGAAGGGACCGTCCCCTACGAGCAGTACTTC.